This T cell receptor (beta chain) comes out of a study of multiple sclerosis patients with progressive multifocal leukoencephalopathy. TCRdb's table, derived via immunoSEQ multiplex PCR, lists solely in-frame clones and lacks some. The table shows 25,000 to 35,000 clones, with less than 90% occurring only once. The time point: time of PML onset. After about 16 to 60 months on natalizumab, the natalizumab-treated patients developed PML. Only a few counts were recorded for this clone. Antigen specificity is unknown. Study results and caveats: Clones expanded at PML were already present before and during natalizumab. It is unclear whether the findings reflect JC virus infection or general immunocompromise.

Deletions cut 0 bases from V and 0 bases from J, with 1 base between. CDR1 and CDR2 from the germline V gene are SGDLS and YYNGEE. The CDR3 is made up of 14 amino acids. Sample: PBMCs, taken from a patient treated with natalizumab. The sequence came from a human donor with progressive multifocal leukoencephalopathy. This chain connects TRBV9 to TRBJ2-6, with D unclear. CDR3 loop: CASSVGSGANVLTF. The CDR3 nucleotides are TGTGCCAGCAGCGTAGGCTCTGGGGCCAACGTCCTGACTTTC.